One sample yielded the 10 T cell receptor beta chains listed below, sequenced in a study of CXCR3-negative and CXCR3-positive naive CD8 T cells. UMI-tagged TRB cDNA libraries were built via 5' RACE. Following a re-call of the 5' RACE reads, TCRdb has one entry per CDR3 protein and lacks DNA. This table lists around 160,000 distinct CDR3 sequences. Study observations and caveats: A higher hydrophobicity marked the TRB CDR3s of CXCR3-positive naive cells versus CXCR3-negative naive cells.

These TCRs are of unknown antigen specificity. The sample taken for sequencing was naive CXCR3+ CD8+ T cells from blood. The subset denotes: CD45RO-CCR7+CD27+CD95- naive CD8+ T cells expressing CXCR3 (TNR3+). Receptors were obtained from a human donor in good health. Some clones in this sample may be carry-over from other donors' samples.

The rearrangement joins TRBV29-1 to TRBJ2-7; as DNA is missing, the TRBD1 call by TCRdb cannot be tested. The CDR3 has 13 amino acids. Per the germline V gene, CDR1 is SQVTM and CDR2 is ANQGSEA. The CDR3 loop reads CSVDTGEFHEQYF.

This chain joins TRBV2 and TRBJ2-1; TCRdb lists TRBD1, though no DNA is available to test this call. CDR1 is SNHLY and CDR2 is FYNNEI in the germline V gene. CDR3 length: 13 residues. The CDR3: CASSDARGNEQFF.

The chain is built from TRBV7-9 and TRBJ2-1. The germline V gene encodes CDR1 SEHNR and CDR2 FQNEAQ (reference sequence). The CDR3 runs to 11 residues. The CDR3 is CASSYRNEQFF.

This chain's CDR3 is CGVADGNTGAFF. The chain employs TRBV29-1 and TRBJ1-1. Germline CDR1 and CDR2: SQVTM and ANQGSEA. This CDR3 comprises 12 residues.

The chain has TRBV4-1 and TRBJ2-1; the TCRdb call, TRBD1, lacks DNA for checking. This CDR3 spans 15 amino acids. The germline V gene encodes CDR1 MGHRA and CDR2 YSYEKL. CDR3 in amino acids: CASSQGGTALNEQFF.

The chain is built from TRBV7-7 and TRBJ2-1; the D gene TCRdb calls, TRBD2, cannot be checked with no DNA. The CDR3 covers 15 residues. Germline assignment: CDR1 SSHAT and CDR2 FNYEAQ (reference sequence). Here the CDR3 reads CASSPVDYGYNEQFF.

J is TRBJ2-3 and V is TRBV5-6. There are 11 residues in the CDR3. The germline gives CDR1 SGHDT, CDR2 YYEEEE. CDR3 region: CASSLLDTQYF.

The chain combines TRBV25-1 with TRBJ2-7; TCRdb lists TRBD1, though no DNA is available to test this call. The germline CDR1 and CDR2 sequences are MGHDK and SYGVNS. CDR3 length equals 15 residues. CDR3 loop: CASSDRDREGYEQYF.

V and J are TRBV7-9 and TRBJ2-7; without DNA, the TCRdb call of TRBD1 cannot be checked. This CDR3 is built from 13 residues. From germline, CDR1 is SEHNR and CDR2 FQNEAQ (reference sequence). CDR3 in amino acids: CASSAGFGYEQYF.

The gene calls are TRBV7-3 and TRBJ1-1. Germline V gene sequence: CDR1 SGHTA, CDR2 FQGTGA. The CDR3 is made up of 13 amino acids. The CDR3 spells CASSLYLNTEAFF.